This T cell receptor (beta chain) was recovered during a study of T cell changes during pregnancy in multiple sclerosis. V lost 2 bases and J 8 bases, leaving 13 bases between the germline ends. Germline V gene data show CDR1 as MNHEY and CDR2 as SVGAGI. The CDR3 covers 14 residues. Generated by immunoSEQ multiplex PCR, the TCRdb table keeps only in-frame clones and is missing some. The sample consists of over 50,000 clones, around 92% of them appearing once. Material: peripheral blood, obtained in the first trimester of pregnancy. The V gene is TRBV6-5, the J gene TRBJ2-1, with D maybe TRBD1 (6 bases). This receptor was taken from a female donor with multiple sclerosis, enrolled in a pregnancy study. CDR3 region: CASSYPTQGHEQFF. The CDR3 DNA is TGTGCCAGCAGTTACCCTACGCAGGGGCATGAGCAGTTCTTC.